This T cell receptor (beta chain) came from a study of a mutant IDH1 vaccine in newly diagnosed glioma. Study summary: Vaccines were first given 4-6 weeks after radiotherapy alone, or with temozolomide cycles. Standard pretreatment was either radiotherapy, temozolomide, or, for most, radiochemotherapy with temozolomide. Week 35 brought visit V12, which was followed by visit V13 at week 47.

Clones were read by immunoSEQ multiplex PCR, and TCRdb kept only the in-frame ones, dropping some. The sample consists of 50,000 to 65,000 clones, roughly nine tenths of them appearing once. The time point: week 35, safety follow-up. A single vaccine dose contained 300 ug of mutant IDH1 20-mer peptide, and topical imiquimod was used with it. Regarding this clone: The antigen remains unidentified.

This CDR3 region has 13 residues. This TCR was sampled from a man aged 40-49 years with glioma. The sequences come from PBMCs, collected from a glioma patient whose treatment included an IDH1 peptide vaccine. This rearrangement joins TRBV21-1 to TRBJ1-5. TRBV21-1 constitutes a pseudogene. DNA for the CDR3: TGTGCCAGCAACCCTCCTCCTTATCAGCCCCAGCATTTT. It translates to CASNPPPYQPQHF.